Listed here are 5 T cell receptor beta chains from one sample, sequenced in a study of PD-1 blockade in classical Hodgkin lymphoma. All patients experienced relapse after autologous stem cell transplantation, and brentuximab vedotin exposure was variable. Sequencing used immunoSEQ multiplex PCR; TCRdb keeps in-frame clones, though not all of them. The sample lists about 90,000 clones; about 91% were seen once. The sample in question was peripheral blood mononuclear cells (PBMCs), obtained before the second cycle of nivolumab. The receptors stem from a human donor with classical Hodgkin lymphoma.

The chain is built from TRBV28 and TRBJ1-5; TRBD1 is a possible D gene (5 bases). V was pared by 8 bases and J by 4 bases, with 6 bases between. Germline-derived CDR1 and CDR2 are MDHEN and SYDVKM. CDR3 length: 11 residues. CDR3 DNA: TGTGCCAGCCAGGGAAATCAGCCCCAGCATTTT. It specifies CASQGNQPQHF.

The V call is TRBV14, the J call TRBJ2-5; D possibly corresponds to TRBD1 (6 bases). CDR1 and CDR2 (germline): SGHDN, FVKESK. This CDR3 region has 14 residues. V lost 2 bases and J lost 5, with 12 bases in between. CDR3: CASSQTGLGETQYF. DNA of the CDR3: TGTGCCAGCAGCCAAACAGGGTTAGGGGAGACCCAGTACTTC.

The chain has TRBV27 and TRBJ1-2; maybe TRBD1 (5 bases). V dropped 6 bases and J dropped 0 bases, with 11 bases sitting between them. Germline V gene sequence: CDR1 MNHEY, CDR2 SMNVEV (reference sequence). The CDR3 is 14 residues long. CDR3 sequence reads: CASRGVEANYGYTF. The CDR3 coding sequence is TGTGCCAGCAGGGGGGTGGAAGCTAACTATGGCTACACCTTC.

V and J are TRBV7-9 and TRBJ2-5, with TRBD2 as a possible D gene (5 bases). Germline CDR1 and CDR2: SEHNR and FQNEAQ (reference sequence). V lost 1 base, J lost 1 base, and 13 bases lay in between. The CDR3 sequence is 16 residues long. The CDR3 loop is CASSLDFTRVQETQYF. The CDR3 DNA reads as TGTGCCAGCAGCTTAGACTTTACGCGGGTCCAAGAGACCCAGTACTTC.

The V call is TRBV28, the J call TRBJ2-7, with D possibly being TRBD1 (5 bases). CDR3 length: 16 residues. Trimming left V 7 bases short and J 1 base short, with 20 bases between. The V gene's germline CDR1 is MDHEN and CDR2 SYDVKM. CDR3 nucleotides: TGTGCCAGCAAGGATGGGGTGGGGCTGACATCCTACGAGCAGTACTTC. Translated, it gives CASKDGVGLTSYEQYF.